Below, 22 T cell receptor beta chains from the same sample are listed, as sequenced in a study of T cells in Graves' hyperthyroidism and ophthalmopathy. From RNA transcripts, TCR beta CDR3 regions were amplified. The TCR CDR3 was amplified in a first-round RT-PCR using the HTBI primer set. A single record per CDR3 protein comes from TCRdb applying MiXCR to the multiplex PCR reads. The profile shows 600,000 to 700,000 distinct CDR3 sequences, about 45% of them singletons. Sequences were obtained from peripheral blood or thyroid tissue (not recorded which). Receptor source: an adult man with Graves' disease, either hyperthyroidism or ophthalmopathy (not recorded which).

The V and J genes are TRBV5-4 and TRBJ1-1; D is unclear. Per germline, CDR1 SGHNT and CDR2 YYREEE (reference sequence). The germline V and J ends were trimmed by 0 bases and 0 bases, with 12 bases remaining between them. CDR3 size: 16 residues. The CDR3 DNA reads as TGTGCCAGCAGCTTGGCCTCTATGGGAGTGAACACTGAAGCTTTCTTT. This encodes CASSLASMGVNTEAFF.

V gene TRBV11-1 combines with J gene TRBJ1-2; 7 positions match TRBD1. CDR1 is SGHAT and CDR2 is FQDESV in the germline V gene (reference sequence). The J segment lost 6 bases and the V segment lost 5 bases, leaving 15 bases of the junction unmatched. This CDR3 region has 16 residues. This chain's CDR3 is CASSQGESDRDHGYTF. CDR3 nucleotide sequence: TGTGCCAGCAGCCAAGGGGAATCTGACAGGGATCATGGCTACACCTTC.

Notes on this clonotype: A much larger clone differs by one base, so this may be a read error. The chain recombines TRBV10-3 with TRBJ1-1, with unresolved D. Looked up from germline, CDR1 is ENHRY and CDR2 is SYGVKD. The CDR3 totals 15 residues. The DNA of the CDR3 is TGTGCCTTCAGTGAGAGGACGGTAATGAACACTGAAGCTTTCTTT. Translation gives CAFSERTVMNTEAFF.

The chain recombines TRBV29-1 with TRBJ1-4; D is unresolved. Trimming removed 5 bases at V and 8 bases at J, with 9 bases between. CDR1 and CDR2 (germline): SQVTM, ANQGSEA. This CDR3 region has 11 residues. CDR3 sequence reads: CSVTFMEKLFF. The CDR3 nucleotides read TGCAGCGTTACTTTTATGGAAAAACTGTTTTTT.

This clonotype has a handful of counts. The rearrangement links TRBV5-1 to TRBJ1-1; TRBD1 matches at 12 bases. V was clipped by 6 bases and J by 3 bases; unmatched bases: 6. Per the germline V gene, CDR1 is SGHRS and CDR2 is YFSETQ. CDR3 length equals 15 residues. CDR3 coding DNA: TGCGCCAGCACCCGGGGACAGGGGGCCGACACTGAAGCTTTCTTT. Protein: CASTRGQGADTEAFF.

The chain has TRBV7-8 and TRBJ2-7; 11 nucleotides match TRBD1. Germline lookup yields CDR1 SGHVS and CDR2 FQNEAQ. This CDR3 is built from 15 residues. V dropped 2 bases and J dropped 2; count of bases not matched to a gene: 2. The CDR3 coding sequence is TGTGCCAGCAGCTTACAGGGACAGGGGGCCTACGAGCAGTACTTC. Translation: CASSLQGQGAYEQYF.

The rearrangement links TRBV19 to TRBJ2-3; 8 bases fit TRBD2. There are 13 residues in the CDR3. Trimming at V came to 6 bases and at J to 4 bases, leaving 3 bases not matched to a gene. Germline CDR1 is LNHDA and CDR2 is SQIVND (reference sequence). CDR3 amino acids: CASSGRAPDTQYF. The DNA of the CDR3 is TGTGCCAGTAGCGGGAGGGCCCCAGATACGCAGTATTTT.

The table lists this clonotype with many counts. V is TRBV7-8 and J is TRBJ1-5, with D possibly being TRBD1 (5 bases). The germline V and J ends were trimmed by 1 base and 2 bases, with 9 bases remaining between them. The CDR3 has 15 amino acids. The germline V gene has CDR1 SGHVS and CDR2 FQNEAQ. The CDR3 region has the DNA TGTGCCAGCAGCTTAGAGGGGAGAGGCAATCAGCCCCAGCATTTT. Protein sequence: CASSLEGRGNQPQHF.

In its sample, this clonotype was seen a few times. The J gene is TRBJ2-7, the V gene TRBV7-2; 9 bases align to TRBD2. The CDR3 runs 17 residues. CDR1 and CDR2 (germline): SGHTA, FQGNSA. The trim removed 2 bases at V and 3 bases at J, leaving 11 bases unmatched. CDR3 nucleotide sequence: TGTGCCAGCAGCTTACCAGCGGGGGGCCCCCTCTACTACGAGCAGTACTTC. Translation: CASSLPAGGPLYYEQYF.

This clonotype has only a few counts. V is TRBV15 and J is TRBJ1-6, with D uncertain. V was clipped by 0 bases and J by 7 bases, with 7 bases between them. The CDR3 runs 14 residues. Germline V gene data show CDR1 as LNHNV and CDR2 as YYDKDF (reference sequence). CDR3 nucleotides: TGTGCCACCAGCAGAGATCGGCCGAATTCACCCCTCCACTTT. Translation gives CATSRDRPNSPLHF.

The rearrangement uses TRBV25-1 and TRBJ1-2; TRBD1 aligns across 8 bases. The CDR3 has 13 amino acids. The J segment lost 7 bases and the V segment lost 8 bases, leaving 9 bases of the junction unmatched. Germline V gives CDR1 MGHDK, CDR2 SYGVNS. Here the CDR3 DNA reads TGTGCCAGCCGAAACGACAGGGGCCGTGGCTACACCTTC. This codes for CASRNDRGRGYTF.

This clonotype has a count of ten or more. This chain connects TRBV2 to TRBJ2-7; 7 nucleotides match TRBD2. The germline V gene has CDR1 SNHLY and CDR2 FYNNEI. The CDR3 consists of 14 residues. V lost 4 bases, J lost 1 base, and 4 bases stayed unmatched. CDR3 nucleotides: TGTGCCAGCAGTGCTGGAGCGGGATCCTACGAGCAGTACTTC. Its translation is CASSAGAGSYEQYF.

The chain links TRBV15 to TRBJ1-3; no definite D call. V lost 2 bases and J 2 bases, leaving 7 bases between the germline ends. The CDR3 spans 14 residues. Germline assignment: CDR1 LNHNV and CDR2 YYDKDF (reference sequence). The CDR3 loop is CATSRLGTGNTIYF. In DNA form, the CDR3 reads TGTGCCACCAGCAGACTCGGGACTGGAAACACCATATATTTT.

V is TRBV10-3 and J is TRBJ1-3; weak D call: TRBD1 (5 bases). V lost 8 bases to trimming and J lost 8 bases, with 19 bases between them. In germline, CDR1 is ENHRY, CDR2 SYGVKD. The CDR3 extends over 14 amino acids. The CDR3 here is CAIASAGVGDTIYF. Here the CDR3 DNA reads TGTGCCATCGCATCTGCGGGGGTGGGAGACACCATATATTTT.

This clonotype came up many times. This chain uses TRBV2 with TRBJ2-7, with D perhaps matching TRBD1 (5 bases). This CDR3 contains 14 residues. Trimming removed 6 bases from V and 5 bases from J, with 17 bases in between. CDR1 is SNHLY and CDR2 is FYNNEI in the germline V gene. The CDR3 here is CASRPQPTVHEQYF. In DNA form, the CDR3 reads TGTGCCAGCAGACCGCAACCGACAGTCCACGAGCAGTACTTC.

V is TRBV5-1 and J is TRBJ2-7; 7 nucleotides line up with TRBD2. The CDR3 sequence is 15 residues long. The germline V gene has CDR1 SGHRS and CDR2 YFSETQ. Losses at the gene ends were 3 bases for V and 5 bases for J; bases not matched to a gene: 11. The CDR3 is CASSWTGGVLDEQYF. Here the CDR3 DNA reads TGCGCCAGCAGCTGGACGGGGGGAGTTTTGGACGAGCAGTACTTC.

As concerns this clonotype: It is likely a read error, because the conserved phenylalanine at the end of the CDR3 is missing. No DNA is shown, since the ends of the CDR3 on it are uncertain; the CDR3 is the one TCRdb lists. This sequence joins TRBV29-1 and TRBJ1-1; the DNA was not used to check the table's D call, TRBD1. CDR1 SQVTM and CDR2 ANQGSEA come from the germline V gene. The CDR3 contains 9 residues when both ends are counted. CDR3 loop: CSVGGGGNY.

This clonotype was observed a handful of times. The CDR3 region is CASSPGMGGTNEKLFF. In DNA form, the CDR3 reads TGTGCCAGCAGCCCCGGCATGGGGGGAACTAATGAAAAACTGTTTTTT. The chain has TRBV7-9 and TRBJ1-4; D possibly corresponds to TRBD1 (5 bases). CDR1 is SEHNR and CDR2 is FQNEAQ in the germline V gene (reference sequence). This CDR3 comprises 16 residues. V was shortened by 5 bases and J by 1 base, with 14 bases between the two germline ends.

The V gene is TRBV20-1, the J gene TRBJ2-5, with D tentatively TRBD2 (6 bases). Germline-derived CDR1 and CDR2 are DFQATT and SNEGSKA (reference sequence). V dropped 5 bases and J dropped 5 bases, with 27 bases sitting between them. The CDR3 is 17 amino acids. CDR3 sequence (DNA): TGCAGTGCTTTGGTGTTCCTACCCGTGTCAGGGAGGGAGACCCAGTACTTC. This translates into CSALVFLPVSGRETQYF.

This rearrangement joins TRBV6-5 to TRBJ2-5; D perhaps matches TRBD2 (5 bases). This CDR3 comprises 14 residues. In germline, CDR1 is MNHEY, CDR2 SVGAGI. Trimming pared 7 bases from V and 5 bases from J, leaving 17 bases between. The CDR3 nucleotides read TGTGCCAGCAACCCACGACGGGAATGGGAGACCCAGTACTTC. Translation gives CASNPRREWETQYF.

This clonotype has just a few counts. V and J are TRBV14 and TRBJ2-5, with D uncertain. V dropped 4 bases and J dropped 0 bases, with 12 bases sitting between them. The germline V gene encodes CDR1 SGHDN and CDR2 FVKESK. There are 15 residues in the CDR3. The chain's CDR3 is CASSPTQWYQETQYF. In DNA form, the CDR3 reads TGTGCCAGCAGCCCAACACAGTGGTACCAAGAGACCCAGTACTTC.

The chain joins TRBV5-1 to TRBJ1-6; no definite D call. Germline CDR1 is SGHRS and CDR2 is YFSETQ. The CDR3 length is 15 residues. V was clipped by 3 bases and J by 6 bases, with 13 bases between them. In nucleotides, the CDR3 is TGCGCCAGCAGCTCCGATTCCGGATCTAATTCACCCCTCCACTTT. Translating gives CASSSDSGSNSPLHF.